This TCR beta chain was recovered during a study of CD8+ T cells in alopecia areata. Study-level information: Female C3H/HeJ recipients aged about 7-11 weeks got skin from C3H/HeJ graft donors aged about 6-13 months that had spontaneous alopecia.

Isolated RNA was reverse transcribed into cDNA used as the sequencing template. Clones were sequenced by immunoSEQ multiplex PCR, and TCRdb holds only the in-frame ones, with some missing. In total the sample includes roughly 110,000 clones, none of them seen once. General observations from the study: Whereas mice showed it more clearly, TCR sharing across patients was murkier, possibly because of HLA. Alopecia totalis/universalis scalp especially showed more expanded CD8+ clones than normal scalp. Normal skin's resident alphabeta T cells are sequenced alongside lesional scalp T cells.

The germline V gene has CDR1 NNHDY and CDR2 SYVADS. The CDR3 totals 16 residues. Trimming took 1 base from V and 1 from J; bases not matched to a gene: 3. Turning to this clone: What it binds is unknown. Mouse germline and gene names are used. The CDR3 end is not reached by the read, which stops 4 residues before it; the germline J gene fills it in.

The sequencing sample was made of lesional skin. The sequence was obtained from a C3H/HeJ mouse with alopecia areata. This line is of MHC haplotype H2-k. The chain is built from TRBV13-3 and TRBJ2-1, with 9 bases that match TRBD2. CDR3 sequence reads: CASSDPWGGNYAEQFF. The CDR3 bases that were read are TGTGCCAGCAGTGATCCCTGGGGGGGAAACTATGCT.